This T cell receptor beta chain comes out of a study of blood T cell repertoires in COVID-19. Study context: COVID-19 samples from acute and convalescent phases originated in the United States, Italy and Spain. Sources were T cells, B-cell-depleted T cells, or PBMCs; the material itself was cDNA or gDNA.

Original processing methods: Amplification of reference gene primers was used by the study to estimate nucleated cell counts. TCRdb keeps only in-frame clones here, not all; method: immunoSEQ multiplex PCR. That table is the source of V, J and clone size, and D and trimming were worked out from the DNA. Found here are 200,000 to 250,000 clones, about 90% of them singletons; the top ten hold more than 0.95%. The CDR3 covers 15 residues. Trimming took off 5 bases at V and 7 bases at J, with 18 bases between the two ends. Looked up from germline, CDR1 is SGHTA and CDR2 is FQGNSA. This chain uses TRBV7-2 with TRBJ2-1; tentative D call: TRBD2 (6 bases). The receptor's source is a man under 40 with acute or convalescent COVID-19. Sequencing input: peripheral blood. The CDR3 is CASSPAGGRVNEQFF. CDR3 DNA sequence: TGTGCCAGCAGCCCCGCCGGGGGTCGCGTGAATGAGCAGTTCTTC.